This T cell receptor beta chain derives from a study of TIL therapy for anti-PD-1-resistant metastatic lung cancer. Turning to the study itself: Tumors had a median PD-L1 proportion score of more than 5%.

Unmatched junction bases numbered 8, after V lost 4 bases and J lost 4 bases. CDR1 is KGHDR, CDR2 SFDVKD, per germline. This CDR3 region has 17 residues. This was the immunoSEQ v3 assay. Some clones are missing from TCRdb's copy, which holds only in-frame ones; the method was immunoSEQ multiplex PCR. The table lists under 100,000 clones, just over 65% of them singletons. This clone showed up just a few times. The time point: pre-treatment sample, taken before nivolumab and TIL therapy. The tumor samples were excised metastases, mostly pleural nodules or supraclavicular lymph nodes. Tumors were harvested before any PD-1/PD-L1 blockade. Stage 4 NSCLC adults joined between late 2017 and January 2020.

The receptor was isolated from a person aged 25 to 85 with non-small cell lung cancer. Source: tumor tissue, taken at baseline. The chain has TRBV24-1 and TRBJ2-3; 12 bases are a match to TRBD2. The CDR3 loop is CATSDWTSGNRADTQYF. The CDR3 DNA reads TGTGCCACCAGTGACTGGACTAGCGGGAATAGGGCAGATACGCAGTATTTT.